A selection of T cell receptor beta chains follows, all from one sample in a study of CD8 T cells in ankylosing spondylitis. TCRdb reprocessed the 5' RACE reads via MiXCR and lists one record per CDR3 protein. The sample has about 700,000 distinct CDR3 sequences; 15% to 20% are singletons. The sequencing input was blood, either unsorted or a sorted T cell fraction (not recorded which). These receptors all stem from a male donor with ankylosing spondylitis. Each CDR3 is given with its conserved first and last residue. Each record gives: D gene, V gene, clone size, J gene, CDR3 DNA, CDR3 protein. The D gene is left open where the match is weak. The size of a clone is reported for some rows only, either as once, few or many, or as a class for expanded clones.

TRBD1,TRBV12-3/TRBV12-4,many,TRBJ1-1,TGTGCCAGCAGTCCTCGGACAGGGAAAACTGAAGCTTTCTTT,CASSPRTGKTEAFF
TRBD2,TRBV12-3/TRBV12-4,.,TRBJ2-1,TGTGCCAGCAGTTTAGAGGGACTAGCGGGGAGTAGTGAGCAGTTCTTC,CASSLEGLAGSSEQFF
TRBD2,TRBV11-1,.,TRBJ2-3,TGTGCCAGCACCCGAGTGGAGGCGGGGGGGCTCTCGGGAGATACGCAGTATTTT,CASTRVEAGGLSGDTQYF
TRBD1,TRBV6-2/TRBV6-3,.,TRBJ2-7,TGTGCCAGCAGTTACCCACCGGGACAGAGGGTCTACGAGCAGTACTTC,CASSYPPGQRVYEQYF
.,TRBV4-1,.,TRBJ2-7,TGCGCCAGCAGCCAAGGGACCTATGATGGCGAGCAGTACTTC,CASSQGTYDGEQYF
TRBD1,TRBV20-1,.,TRBJ2-1,TGCAGTGCTTACCCCTCCGGGACAGGAAAGACCAATGAGCAGTTCTTC,CSAYPSGTGKTNEQFF
TRBD2,TRBV24-1,few,TRBJ2-1,TGTGCCACCAGTGATAAGAGCGGGAGCTCCTACAATGAGCAGTTCTTC,CATSDKSGSSYNEQFF
TRBD1,TRBV6-1,few,TRBJ2-3,TGTGCCAGCAGGGAGAGGGACAGGGGACAAGATACGCAGTATTTT,CASRERDRGQDTQYF
.,TRBV21-1,few,TRBJ1-1,TGTGCCAGCAGCATGTACAGGGTTCTGAACACTGAAGCTTTCTTT,CASSMYRVLNTEAFF
TRBD2,TRBV6-1,few,TRBJ2-1,TGTGCCAGCAGCAGTAGCGGGCACTCCTACAATGAGCAGTTCTTC,CASSSSGHSYNEQFF
TRBD1,TRBV29-1,few,TRBJ2-7,TGCAGCGTAGCCTATGGACAGGCCCCCTACGAGCAGTACTTC,CSVAYGQAPYEQYF
TRBD1,TRBV30,.,TRBJ2-1,TGTGCCTGGAGTCAGTTGGGGACAGCGTACAATGAGCAGTTCTTC,CAWSQLGTAYNEQFF
TRBD1,TRBV2,.,TRBJ2-1,TGTGCCAGCCCTCCACAGGGGTTCTCCCTCTCTAGGTTGGATGAGCAGTTCTTC,CASPPQGFSLSRLDEQFF
.,TRBV6-5,.,TRBJ2-2,TGTGCCAGCAGTTACTCGATAGGCGCAGTGGAGCTGTTTTTT,CASSYSIGAVELFF
.,TRBV7-2,.,TRBJ1-1,TGTGCCAGCAGCTTATATAACACTGAAGCTTTCTTT,CASSLYNTEAFF
.,TRBV27,.,TRBJ1-1,TGTGCCAGCAGTTCAATAGGGGGAGGGGGAGCTTTCTTT,CASSSIGGGGAFF
TRBD1,TRBV27,.,TRBJ2-7,TGTGCCAGCAGTGGGACAGGGGGCCCCTACGAGCAGTACTTC,CASSGTGGPYEQYF
.,TRBV7-9,.,TRBJ1-6,TGTGCCAGCAGCTCCCGACAAGGGTTGGGGTCACCCCTCCACTTT,CASSSRQGLGSPLHF
TRBD2,TRBV7-3,few,TRBJ2-5,TGTGCCAGCAGCTTAGGGAGACTAGCGGGGGGACAAGAGACCCAGTACTTC,CASSLGRLAGGQETQYF
TRBD1,TRBV10-3,.,TRBJ1-1,TGTGCCATCGGGACAGGGGGGTCAGGCACTGAAGCTTTCTTT,CAIGTGGSGTEAFF
TRBD2,TRBV6-5,many,TRBJ2-1,TGTGCCAGCAGTTCCTCTGCGGGAGGTAACAATGAGCAGTTCTTC,CASSSSAGGNNEQFF
TRBD1,TRBV4-1,.,TRBJ1-2,TGCGCCAGCAGCCTGACAGGGGGCGACAACTATGGCTACACCTTC,CASSLTGGDNYGYTF
TRBD2,TRBV9,few,TRBJ2-7,TGTGCCAGCAGCCCACAACCCGGGACTAGCGAGCAGTACTTC,CASSPQPGTSEQYF
.,TRBV7-6,.,TRBJ2-7,TGTGCCAGCAGCGATCGAAGGAGGGGTTCAGTCGAGCAGTACTTC,CASSDRRRGSVEQYF
TRBD2,TRBV20-1,.,TRBJ2-7,TGCAGTGCTTTTGGACCGGGGGGCGAGCAGTACTTC,CSAFGPGGEQYF
TRBD1,TRBV7-9,.,TRBJ2-7,TGTGCCAGCAGCACAGGCCTCAGGGACAGCCCCTACGAGCAGTACTTC,CASSTGLRDSPYEQYF
.,TRBV7-8,many,TRBJ1-5,TGTGCCAGCAGCTTAGAGCTCCATCAGCCCCAGCATTTT,CASSLELHQPQHF
.,TRBV20-1,few,TRBJ2-1,TGCAGTGCTAGGGACTTGCACAATGAGCAGTTCTTC,CSARDLHNEQFF
TRBD2,TRBV4-3,.,TRBJ2-1,TGCGCCAGCAGCCAAGCCCGTTATCTAGCGGCCGACTTCAATGAGCAGTTCTTC,CASSQARYLAADFNEQFF
.,TRBV20-1,few,TRBJ2-3,TGCAGTGCTAGTCCTAGCTTGGGTACAGATACGCAGTATTTT,CSASPSLGTDTQYF
.,TRBV27,few,TRBJ2-4,TGTGCCAGCAGCCCGAGGACAGTCCAGAGCATTCAGTACTTC,CASSPRTVQSIQYF
.,TRBV12-3/TRBV12-4,few,TRBJ2-7,TGTGCCAGCAGTTTAGCGTCAAGTACCTACGAGCAGTACTTC,CASSLASSTYEQYF
.,TRBV15,few,TRBJ1-4,TGTGCCACCAGCAGAGAAGATGAAAAACTGTTTTTT,CATSREDEKLFF
.,TRBV6-2/TRBV6-3,few,TRBJ1-5,TGTGCCAGCAGTTACTCGGCGGGACGGGGTCAGCCCCAGCATTTT,CASSYSAGRGQPQHF
TRBD1,TRBV18,.,TRBJ2-1,TGTGCCAGCTCACCCGGGACAGGGGAGGCTGAGCAGTTCTTC,CASSPGTGEAEQFF
TRBD2,TRBV27,.,TRBJ2-1,TGTGCCAGCCGCGGGACTAGCGTTATCAATGAGCAGTTCTTC,CASRGTSVINEQFF
.,TRBV29-1,.,TRBJ2-7,TGCAGCGTTGATAACCGGGGAGGTAGTGGCGAGCAGTACTTC,CSVDNRGGSGEQYF
.,TRBV20-1,.,TRBJ1-5,TGCAGTGCTACATTCCGGGCTTATAGCAATCAGCCCCAGCATTTT,CSATFRAYSNQPQHF
.,TRBV5-1,few,TRBJ1-3,TGCGCCAGCAGCTTGAGGGCAGGCGGAAACACCATATATTTT,CASSLRAGGNTIYF
TRBD2,TRBV6-2/TRBV6-3,.,TRBJ2-7,TGTGCCAGCAGTTCCGGACTAGCGAGGAAATGGTACTTC,CASSSGLARKWYF